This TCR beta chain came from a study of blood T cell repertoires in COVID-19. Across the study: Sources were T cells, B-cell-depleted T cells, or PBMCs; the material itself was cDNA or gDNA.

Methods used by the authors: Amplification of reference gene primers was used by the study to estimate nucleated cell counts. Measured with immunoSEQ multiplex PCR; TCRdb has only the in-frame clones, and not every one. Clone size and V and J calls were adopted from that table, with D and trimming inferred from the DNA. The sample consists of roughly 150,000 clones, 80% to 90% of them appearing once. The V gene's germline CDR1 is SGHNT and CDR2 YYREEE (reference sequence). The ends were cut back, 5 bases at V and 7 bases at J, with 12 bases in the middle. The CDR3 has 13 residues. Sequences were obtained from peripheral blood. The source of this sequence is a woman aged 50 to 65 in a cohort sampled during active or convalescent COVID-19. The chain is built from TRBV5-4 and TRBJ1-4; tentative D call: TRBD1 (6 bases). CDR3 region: CASSRDRTEKLFF. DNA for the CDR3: TGTGCCAGCAGTCGTGACAGGACTGAAAAACTGTTTTTT. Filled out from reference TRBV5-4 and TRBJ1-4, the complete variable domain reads ETGVTQSPTHLIKTRGQQVTLRCSSQSGHNTVSWYQQALGQGPQFIFQYYREEENGRGNFPPRFSGLQFPNYSSELNVNALELDDSALYLCASSRDRTEKLFFGSGTQLSVL.